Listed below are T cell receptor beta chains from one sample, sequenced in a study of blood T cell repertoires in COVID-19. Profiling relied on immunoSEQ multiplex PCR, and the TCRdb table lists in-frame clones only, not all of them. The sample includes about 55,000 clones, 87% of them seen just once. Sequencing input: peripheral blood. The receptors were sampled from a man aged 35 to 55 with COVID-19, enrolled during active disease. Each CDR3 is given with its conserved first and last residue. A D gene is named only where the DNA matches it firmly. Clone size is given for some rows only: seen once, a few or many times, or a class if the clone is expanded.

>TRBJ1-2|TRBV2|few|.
TGTGCCAGCAGGGGACTGGAAAGAGGCTACACCTTC
CASRGLERGYTF
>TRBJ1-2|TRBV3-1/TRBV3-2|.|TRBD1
TGTGCCAGCAGCCAAGATACGGGGTCCACGAGGGGGCAAGGCTACACCTTC
CASSQDTGSTRGQGYTF
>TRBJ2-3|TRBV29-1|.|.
TGCAGCGTTGATGTAAGCGCAGATACGCAGTATTTT
CSVDVSADTQYF
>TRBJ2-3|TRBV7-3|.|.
TGTGCCAGCAGCTTAATATCAGGGAGGACAGATACGCAGTATTTT
CASSLISGRTDTQYF
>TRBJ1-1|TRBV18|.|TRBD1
TGTGCCAGCTCGCTTCGACAGGGGGCAGGCACTGAAGCTTTCTTT
CASSLRQGAGTEAFF
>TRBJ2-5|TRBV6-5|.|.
TGTGCCAGCAGCCCAATGATGGGCGCCGAGACCCAGTACTTC
CASSPMMGAETQYF
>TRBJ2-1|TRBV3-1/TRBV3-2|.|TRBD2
TGTGCCAGCAGCACCGGGACTAGCGGGAATGAGCAGTTCTTC
CASSTGTSGNEQFF
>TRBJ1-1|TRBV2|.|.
TGTGCCAGCAGCCAGGGGCTCATGAACACTGAAGCTTTCTTT
CASSQGLMNTEAFF
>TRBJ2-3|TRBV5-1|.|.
TGCGCCACCTCCCTATTATTTGGAGATGCGCAGTATTTT
CATSLLFGDAQYF
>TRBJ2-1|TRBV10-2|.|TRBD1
TGCGCCAGCAGTGAGTGGACAGGCCGGAATGAGCAGTTCTTC
CASSEWTGRNEQFF
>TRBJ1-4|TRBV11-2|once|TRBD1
TGTGCCAGCAGCTTAGGCGACAGGGGTGAAAAACTGTTTTTT
CASSLGDRGEKLFF
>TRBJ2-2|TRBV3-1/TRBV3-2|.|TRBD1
TGTGCCAGCAGGCAGGGACAGGGGGCCGGGGAGCTGTTTTTT
CASRQGQGAGELFF
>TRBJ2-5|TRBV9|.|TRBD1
TGTGCCAGCAGCCCCCGGACAGGTACTCAAGAGACCCAGTACTTC
CASSPRTGTQETQYF
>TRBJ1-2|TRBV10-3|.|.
TGTGCCATTGCAGGGTTACGAGGCTACACCTTC
CAIAGLRGYTF
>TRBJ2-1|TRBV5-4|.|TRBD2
TGTGCCAGCAGCAGTGAGGGACTAGCGGGAGGTGAGCAGTTCTTC
CASSSEGLAGGEQFF
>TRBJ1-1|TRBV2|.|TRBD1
TGTGCCAGCAGACGGACAGGGGGCACTGAAGCTTTCTTT
CASRRTGGTEAFF
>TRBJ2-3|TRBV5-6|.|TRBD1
TGTGCCAGCAGCTTGCCGGGACAGGGCACAGATACGCAGTATTTT
CASSLPGQGTDTQYF
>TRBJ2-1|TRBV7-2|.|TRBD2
TGTGCCAGCAGCTTCTCCGCACTAGCGGGGCGTAATGAGCAGTTCTTC
CASSFSALAGRNEQFF
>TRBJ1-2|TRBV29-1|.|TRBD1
TGCAGCGCGTGGACAGGGACCTATGGCTACACCTTC
CSAWTGTYGYTF
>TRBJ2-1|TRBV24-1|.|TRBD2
TGTGCCACCAGTGACCTGGATCCACTAGCGGGAAAGAATGAGCAGTTCTTC
CATSDLDPLAGKNEQFF
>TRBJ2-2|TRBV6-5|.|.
TGTGCCAGCAGTTACCCCACAGCCGGGGAGCTGTTTTTT
CASSYPTAGELFF
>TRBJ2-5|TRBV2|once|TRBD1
TGTGCCAGCAGCCTGGACAGGGGGCTTGAGACCCAGTACTTC
CASSLDRGLETQYF
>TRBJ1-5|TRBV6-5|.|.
TGTGCCAGCAGTACTGCAGGGAATAGCAATCAGCCCCAGCATTTT
CASSTAGNSNQPQHF
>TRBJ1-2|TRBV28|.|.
TGTGCCACCCTCGGGGGGGCTTGGGGCTACACCTTC
CATLGGAWGYTF
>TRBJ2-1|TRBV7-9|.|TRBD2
TGTGCCAGCAGCTTTAGGGTAGCGGGAGCCCATGAGCAGTTCTTC
CASSFRVAGAHEQFF
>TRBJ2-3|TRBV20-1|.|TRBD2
TGCAGTGCGAGTCGCCCGGGGGGGTCCACCCTCACAGATACGCAGTATTTT
CSASRPGGSTLTDTQYF
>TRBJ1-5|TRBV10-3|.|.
TGTGCCATCAGTGAGGACAGTCAGAGGCCCCAGCATTTT
CAISEDSQRPQHF
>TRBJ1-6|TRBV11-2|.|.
TGTGCCAGCAGCTTAGTAGGGGCGCAGGAGAAGGATAATTCACCCCTCCACTTT
CASSLVGAQEKDNSPLHF
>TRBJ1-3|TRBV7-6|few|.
TGTGCCAGCAGCCCCTCCCCGGACAGTGACCGAAACACCATATATTTT
CASSPSPDSDRNTIYF
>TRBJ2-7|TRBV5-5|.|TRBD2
TGTGCCAGCAGCCTACCTGGACTAGCGGGAATCATGGGCTTC
CASSLPGLAGIMGF
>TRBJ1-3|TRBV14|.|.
TGTGCCAGCAGCCAAAGCGGAAACACCATATATTTT
CASSQSGNTIYF
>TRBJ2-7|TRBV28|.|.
TGTGCCAGCAGCCCCACCCACAGGCCCGAGCAGTACTTC
CASSPTHRPEQYF
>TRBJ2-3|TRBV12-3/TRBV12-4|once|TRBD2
TGTGCCAGCCAGCGGGACCACACAGATACGCAGTATTTT
CASQRDHTDTQYF
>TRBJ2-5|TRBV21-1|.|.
TGTGCCAGCAGCAAAAGAGTAGGCCCTGGACTAGCTCTCTATTCGTCCGTTAAAGAGACCCAGTACTTC
CASSKRVGPGLALYSSVKETQYF
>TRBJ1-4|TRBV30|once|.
TGTGCCGGGACACTAAAGGAAAAACTGTTTTTT
CAGTLKEKLFF
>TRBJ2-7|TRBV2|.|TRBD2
TGTGCCAGCAGGGGACTAGCGGGACAGAACGGGTACTTC
CASRGLAGQNGYF
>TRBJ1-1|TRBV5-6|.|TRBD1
TGTGCCAGCAGCGGGACAGTAAAGAACACTGAAGCTTTCTTT
CASSGTVKNTEAFF
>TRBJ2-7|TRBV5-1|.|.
TGCGCCAGCAGCATCTGGACTGGCTACGAGCAGTACTTC
CASSIWTGYEQYF
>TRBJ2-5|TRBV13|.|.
TGTGCCAGCAGCTTAGGGCTAGTGGATCAAGAGACCCAGTACTTC
CASSLGLVDQETQYF
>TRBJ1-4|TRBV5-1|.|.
TGCGCCAGCAGCTTGGACAAGAATGAAAAACTGTTTTTT
CASSLDKNEKLFF
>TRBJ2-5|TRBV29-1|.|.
TGCAGCGTCCACAGGCTCCTTACGGGCGAGACCCAGTACTTC
CSVHRLLTGETQYF
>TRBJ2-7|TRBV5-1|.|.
TGCGCCAGCAGCTTGGCAGGCGGGACCTACGAGCAGTACTTC
CASSLAGGTYEQYF
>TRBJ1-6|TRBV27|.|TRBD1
TGTGCCAGCAGTCCTTCCTCGACAGGGGGCTTGTCACCCCTCCACTTT
CASSPSSTGGLSPLHF
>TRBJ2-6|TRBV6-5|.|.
TGTGCCAGCGGGGCCTCCGGGCCTGGGGCCAACGTCCTGACTTTC
CASGASGPGANVLTF
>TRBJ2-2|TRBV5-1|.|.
TGCGCCAGCAGCTCCCAGGGGACACATAACACCGGGGAGCTGTTTTTT
CASSSQGTHNTGELFF
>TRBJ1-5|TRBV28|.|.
TGTGCCAGCAGTACCGGACGGTGGGGCGGACCCCCAGAGCCCCAGCATTTT
CASSTGRWGGPPEPQHF